This note documents a single T cell receptor beta chain sequence. V dropped 2 bases and J dropped 7 bases, with 11 bases sitting between them. The V gene's germline CDR1 is GTSNPN and CDR2 SVGIG (reference sequence). The length of the CDR3 is 13 residues. Followed over time, Seattle patients had been enrolled while infection was active. This record comes from a study of blood T cell repertoires in COVID-19. Study-level background: The origin of the acute and convalescent COVID-19 samples was the United States, Italy and Spain. T cells, B-cell-depleted T cells, or PBMCs supplied cDNA or gDNA.

The method was immunoSEQ multiplex PCR; TCRdb's version includes in-frame clones alone and lacks a portion of them. Among fewer than 650,000 clones listed, less than 90% were seen once. V usage is TRBV30 and J usage is TRBJ1-4, with D hard to call. Sequenced: peripheral blood. This TCR was sampled from a woman aged 45-59 years with COVID-19, enrolled during active disease. The CDR3 sequence is CAWSKNPGEKLFF. For the CDR3, the DNA is TGTGCCTGGAGTAAGAACCCGGGTGAAAAACTGTTTTTT.